This TCR beta chain appears in the sequencing data of a study of vaccination effects on CD4 cells after COVID-19. Notes on the study in general: Late in the post-vaccination period, infection-induced and vaccine-induced clones underwent marked clonal contraction.

As to this clone: The target antigen is unknown.

The authors isolated CD4+ T cells after roughly 10 days of culture. Their SARS-CoV-2 infection, verified by PCR, occurred between March and December 2020. Every participant took two doses of the BNT162b2 or mRNA-1273 vaccine. Trimming removed 4 bases at V and 2 bases at J, with 14 bases between. The CDR3 is 14 amino acids. Germline V gene sequence: CDR1 SQVTM, CDR2 ANQGSEA. Sequencing was performed with immunoSEQ multiplex PCR; in TCRdb, only in-frame clones are kept and a portion is missing. There are 40,000 to 45,000 clones in the sample; about 80% occur only once, and roughly 3.6% lies in the top ten.

This clonotype was obtained from a human donor who had a prior SARS-CoV-2 infection. The sample here was CD4+ T cells from PBMCs cultured without peptide, taken after COVID-19 vaccination. This rearrangement joins TRBV29-1 to TRBJ2-5, with TRBD1 as a possible D gene (5 bases). The chain's CDR3 is CSVVTVRHQETQYF. In nucleotides, the CDR3 is TGCAGCGTTGTGACAGTAAGACATCAAGAGACCCAGTACTTC.